These T cell receptor beta chains were read from a single sample in a study of blood T cell repertoires in COVID-19. This table comes from immunoSEQ multiplex PCR, and its TCRdb copy is limited to in-frame clones, with some not included. Of hundreds of thousands of clones in the sample, around 83% were seen once. Specimen: PBMCs or T cells enriched from blood (not recorded which). Every receptor here comes from a woman in her forties who had recovered from COVID-19. CDR3s include the opening cysteine and the closing phenylalanine or tryptophan. Each record gives: J gene, V gene, D gene, clone size, CDR3 DNA, CDR3 protein. A D gene is named only where the DNA matches it firmly. Size is stated for part of the rows, as once, few or many counts, or as a class when the clone is expanded.

TRBJ2-2	TRBV6-5	NA	once	TGTGCCAGCAGTCGGGACTTTGGGAGTACCGGGGAGCTGTTTTTT	CASSRDFGSTGELFF
TRBJ2-1	TRBV5-6	TRBD1	few	TGTGCCAGCAGCTTGCGGGACAGGAGAGGTGAGCAGTTCTTC	CASSLRDRRGEQFF
TRBJ1-3	TRBV29-1	TRBD1	NA	TGCAGCGTTGTGGGGACAGGGGGCTCTGGAAACACCATATATTTT	CSVVGTGGSGNTIYF
TRBJ2-2	TRBV7-2	NA	NA	TGTGCCAGCAGCCTTAGCGTTTCCGGGGAGCTGTTTTTT	CASSLSVSGELFF
TRBJ2-3	TRBV19	TRBD2	NA	TGTGCCAGTAGTCGGCTAGCGGGGACCCTCACAGATACGCAGTATTTT	CASSRLAGTLTDTQYF
TRBJ2-5	TRBV7-8	NA	NA	TGTGTCGCGGGAAGCTTAGCGCAAGAGGCGACCCAGTACTTC	CVAGSLAQEATQYF
TRBJ2-7	TRBV6-5	NA	NA	TGTGCCAGCAGTTATGGTAGATACTCCTACGAGCAGTACTTC	CASSYGRYSYEQYF
TRBJ1-3	TRBV19	TRBD1	NA	TGTGCCAGTAGTCCAACAGGGGACACCATATATTTT	CASSPTGDTIYF
TRBJ2-7	TRBV19	TRBD2	NA	TGTGCCAGTAGTGGCGGGACTACATGGGAGCAGTACTTC	CASSGGTTWEQYF
TRBJ2-1	TRBV9	TRBD2	NA	TGTGCCAGCAGCGTACGAGGGGTATGGGGACTAGCCAGCCAGACTTACAATGAGCAGTTCTTC	CASSVRGVWGLASQTYNEQFF
TRBJ1-2	TRBV11-3	NA	NA	TGTGCCAGCAGCTTAGTCCGGGGAACCCACTATGGCTACACCTTC	CASSLVRGTHYGYTF
TRBJ2-3	TRBV27	TRBD1	NA	TGTGCCAGCAGCCAGGACAGGGCGGCAGATACGCAGTATTTT	CASSQDRAADTQYF
TRBJ2-6	TRBV7-9	TRBD2	NA	TGTGCCAGCAGACCCGGGAGGGCTGGGGCCAACGTCCTGACTTTC	CASRPGRAGANVLTF
TRBJ2-7	TRBV27	NA	NA	TGTGCCAGCAGTTTAGGGCAGACCCTATCCTACGAGCAGTACTTC	CASSLGQTLSYEQYF
TRBJ2-1	TRBV30	NA	NA	TGTGCCTGGAGTGGTGACGGGGTCAGCTCCTACAATGAGCAGTTCTTC	CAWSGDGVSSYNEQFF
TRBJ1-1	TRBV4-1	NA	NA	TGCGCCAGCAGCCCCGGAGACAGGAACACTGAAGCTTTCTTT	CASSPGDRNTEAFF
TRBJ2-3	TRBV11-3	NA	NA	TGTGCCAGCAGCTTAGATCGTTGGGCAACCCCCACAGATACGCAGTATTTT	CASSLDRWATPTDTQYF
TRBJ2-5	TRBV18	NA	NA	TGTGCCAGCTCACCACCCACCGGGAAGGAGACCCAGTACTTC	CASSPPTGKETQYF
TRBJ1-4	TRBV15	NA	NA	TGTGCCACCAGCAGAGATACAGGGAGGGCTAATGAAAAACTGTTTTTT	CATSRDTGRANEKLFF
TRBJ2-7	TRBV27	NA	NA	TGTGCCAGCAGTCCCCTAACCTACCAGGCCTACGAGCAGTACTTC	CASSPLTYQAYEQYF
TRBJ1-6	TRBV7-9	NA	NA	TGTGCCAGCAGCTCTGACGGGAATTCACCCCTCCACTTT	CASSSDGNSPLHF
TRBJ1-1	TRBV27	NA	NA	TGTGCCAGCAGCCAGCGGGGTTGGGTCACTGAAGCTTTCTTT	CASSQRGWVTEAFF
TRBJ1-2	TRBV24-1	NA	NA	TGTGCCACCAGTGATCGGGGTACAGGGTTGTATGGCTACACCTTC	CATSDRGTGLYGYTF
TRBJ1-3	TRBV6-1	NA	NA	TGTGCCAGCAGTGAAGGCAGGGTTGGAAACACCATATATTTT	CASSEGRVGNTIYF
TRBJ1-2	TRBV18	NA	NA	TGTGCCAGCTCACCAACACCGAACTATGGCTACACCTTC	CASSPTPNYGYTF
TRBJ1-2	TRBV28	NA	NA	TGTGCCAGCAGTCTCCCCTCCTTGGGGCTCTATGGCTACACCTTC	CASSLPSLGLYGYTF
TRBJ2-7	TRBV18	TRBD1	NA	TGTGCCAGCTCACTAACAGGGACAGGACCTCGATGGGAGCAGTACTTC	CASSLTGTGPRWEQYF
TRBJ1-3	TRBV6-5	NA	NA	TGTGCCAGCAGTCCCAGAGAGGATGGAAACACCATATATTTT	CASSPREDGNTIYF
TRBJ1-5	TRBV7-8	NA	NA	TGTGCCAGCAGGACTGACGAGGGTAGCAATCAGCCCCAGCATTTT	CASRTDEGSNQPQHF
TRBJ2-5	TRBV30	NA	NA	TGTGCCTGGAGTCGACCTGGGGCGGCTCCTAGAGAGACCCAGTACTTC	CAWSRPGAAPRETQYF
TRBJ1-5	TRBV2	TRBD1	NA	TGTGCCAGCAGTTATCGACAGGGCAAGACGCCCCAGCATTTT	CASSYRQGKTPQHF
TRBJ2-7	TRBV28	TRBD1	few	TGTGCCAGCAGTCCACAGGGGCCTCTTTACGAGCAGTACTTC	CASSPQGPLYEQYF
TRBJ1-6	TRBV5-6	NA	once	TGTGCCAGCAGCTGGCGGGGGTCCTATAATTCACCCCTCCACTTT	CASSWRGSYNSPLHF
TRBJ2-5	TRBV4-1	TRBD2	NA	TGCGCCAGCAGCCAAGTCGGGCTAGCGGGAGGCTCGGGAGAGACCCAGTACTTC	CASSQVGLAGGSGETQYF
TRBJ1-5	TRBV30	TRBD1	NA	TGTGCCTGGGGACAGGGATTTGCCAGCAATCAGCCCCAGCATTTT	CAWGQGFASNQPQHF
TRBJ1-2	TRBV4-1	NA	few	TGCGCCAGCAGCCAAGATCGGTTCGCTGGCTACACCTTC	CASSQDRFAGYTF
TRBJ2-2	TRBV3-1/TRBV3-2	NA	NA	TGTGCCAGCAGCCAACTTTACGGCGGGGAGCTGTTTTTT	CASSQLYGGELFF
TRBJ1-3	TRBV19	TRBD1	NA	TGTGCCAGTAGTATAACGACAGGGCCCTCTGGAAACACCATATATTTT	CASSITTGPSGNTIYF
TRBJ2-1	TRBV7-9	NA	once	TGTGCCAGCGGTAGCGCGTACAATGAGCAGTTCTTC	CASGSAYNEQFF
TRBJ2-7	TRBV10-3	TRBD1	NA	TGTGCCATCAGTGAGTCGAAGGGACAGGGGGTCAACGAGCAGTACTTC	CAISESKGQGVNEQYF
TRBJ2-6	TRBV9	NA	NA	TGTGCCAGCAGCTCGTCGTACGGCTCTGGGGCCAACGTCCTGACTTTC	CASSSSYGSGANVLTF
TRBJ1-5	TRBV6-2/TRBV6-3	TRBD1	NA	TGTGCCAGCAGTTCCCACGGGACAGGACAGCCCCAGCATTTT	CASSSHGTGQPQHF
TRBJ2-1	TRBV10-3	TRBD2	NA	TGTGCCATCCGGGGGGAAATGGGGCTTGGTGAGCAGTTCTTC	CAIRGEMGLGEQFF
TRBJ2-7	TRBV9	NA	NA	TGTGCCAGCAGCGTAGCAGGAGGGGATGGCGAGCAGTACTTC	CASSVAGGDGEQYF
TRBJ1-4	TRBV9	NA	once	TGTGCCAGCAGCGCCGACGGAGAACTTGGAGAAAAACTGTTTTTT	CASSADGELGEKLFF
TRBJ2-6	TRBV11-3	NA	NA	TGTGCCAGCAGCCCTACTGGGTGGGGGCGTCGAGGGGCCAACGTCCTGACTTTC	CASSPTGWGRRGANVLTF
TRBJ2-7	TRBV20-1	TRBD1	NA	TGCAGTGCTAGTGGACAGGCCTACGAGCAGTACTTC	CSASGQAYEQYF
TRBJ2-1	TRBV7-2	TRBD2	NA	TGTGCCAGCAGCTTACGTACGCCTAGCGGGGGAAATGAGCAGTTCTTC	CASSLRTPSGGNEQFF
TRBJ1-2	TRBV5-6	TRBD1	NA	TGTGCCAGCAGCTTAGGGACAGGGTATGGCTACACCTTC	CASSLGTGYGYTF
TRBJ2-7	TRBV5-8	NA	NA	TGTGCCAGCAGCGCCGACCGGGAGAAGGTCTACGAGCAGTACTTC	CASSADREKVYEQYF
TRBJ2-1	TRBV7-3	TRBD1	NA	TGTGCCAGCAGCTTAACCGGGGACAGGGGGCTTGAGCAGTTCTTC	CASSLTGDRGLEQFF
TRBJ1-4	TRBV7-9	NA	NA	TGTGCCAGCAGCCGCGAGACAGGCACAACTAATGAAAAACTGTTTTTT	CASSRETGTTNEKLFF
TRBJ2-3	TRBV9	NA	NA	TGTGCCAGCAGCGCTGGCCTCGGGCGGACAGTTAGCACAGATACGCAGTATTTT	CASSAGLGRTVSTDTQYF
TRBJ2-5	TRBV10-2	TRBD2	NA	TGCGCCAGCAGTGAGTCAGGGACTAGCGGGAGTTTTAAAGAGACCCAGTACTTC	CASSESGTSGSFKETQYF